Each of the 17 T cell receptor beta chains below was sequenced from the same sample in a study of siplizumab effects on memory and regulatory T cells. The table came from immunoSEQ multiplex PCR; TCRdb's copy has only in-frame clones and leaves some out. The sample shows fewer than 130,000 clones, roughly 92% of them seen only once. Sequenced sample: CD4+ T cells sorted from blood. These receptors came from a human donor in good health.

This clone was recorded once. The rearrangement links TRBV5-1 to TRBJ2-2; D is unresolved. Trimming removed 0 bases from V and 2 bases from J, with 5 bases in between. The germline gives CDR1 SGHRS, CDR2 YFSETQ. The CDR3 spans 14 residues. This CDR3 reads CASSLVRNTGELFF. The CDR3 nucleotides are TGCGCCAGCAGCTTGGTCCGAAACACCGGGGAGCTGTTTTTT. The variable domain in full, with the rest retrieved from reference TRBV5-1 and TRBJ2-2, is KAGVTQTPRYLIKTRGQQVTLSCSPISGHRSVSWYQQTPGQGLQFLFEYFSETQRNKGNFPGRFSGRQFSNSRSEMNVSTLELGDSALYLCASSLVRNTGELFFGEGSRLTVL.

The rearrangement links TRBV7-8 to TRBJ1-1; D unclear. The CDR3 has 13 residues. Germline lookup yields CDR1 SGHVS and CDR2 FQNEAQ. The V gene lost 4 bases and the J gene lost 0 bases, with 6 bases spanning the gap. CDR3 DNA sequence: TGTGCCAGCAGCTACCAGCTGAACACTGAAGCTTTCTTT. Protein: CASSYQLNTEAFF.

The rearrangement uses TRBV7-6 and TRBJ1-3; a possible D gene is TRBD1 (5 bases). The germline V gene encodes CDR1 SGHVS and CDR2 FNYEAQ. This CDR3 contains 15 residues. V was trimmed by 5 bases and J by 4 bases, leaving 15 bases between them. The CDR3 here is CASSPPGAEGNTIYF. The CDR3 bases are TGTGCCAGCAGCCCCCCCGGGGCAGAGGGAAACACCATATATTTT.

In nucleotides, the CDR3 is TGTGCCAGCAGCCGAGGACAGGACGACGGGGCCAACGTCCTGACTTTC. This gives the protein CASSRGQDDGANVLTF. The genes are TRBV4-2 and TRBJ2-6; 7 nucleotides align to TRBD1. Germline assignment: CDR1 LGHNA and CDR2 YNFKEQ. V shed 4 bases and J 4 bases; nucleotides not matched to a gene: 7. CDR3 length equals 16 residues.

The chain uses TRBV4-1 and TRBJ2-1, with 7 bases that match TRBD2. Germline-derived CDR1 and CDR2 are MGHRA and YSYEKL. V shed 6 bases and J 2 bases; nucleotides not matched to a gene: 1. The CDR3 is made up of 13 amino acids. CDR3 in amino acids: CASRGTTYNEQFF. CDR3 nucleotides: TGCGCCAGCAGGGGGACTACCTACAATGAGCAGTTCTTC.

The J gene is TRBJ2-7, the V gene TRBV6-5, with a tentative D call TRBD1 (5 bases). This CDR3 comprises 15 residues. Trimming left V 2 bases short and J 4 bases short, with 15 bases between. Germline CDR1 MNHEY, CDR2 SVGAGI. The CDR3 loop is CASSYVQTKGYEQYF. The DNA of the CDR3 is TGTGCCAGCAGTTACGTGCAAACAAAGGGGTACGAGCAGTACTTC.

This sequence joins TRBV18 and TRBJ2-7, with TRBD1 matching 7 bases. The junction had 9 bases not matched to a gene; V was cut back by 4 bases and J by 3 bases. The CDR3 loop spans 15 amino acids. Germline CDR1 is KGHSH and CDR2 is LQKENI. In DNA form, the CDR3 reads TGTGCCAGCTCACTCACAGGGGAAGTAGTCTACGAGCAGTACTTC. It specifies CASSLTGEVVYEQYF.

J is TRBJ1-1 and V is TRBV6-5; TRBD1 matches 8 bases. From germline, CDR1 is MNHEY and CDR2 SVGAGI. V was clipped by 5 bases and J by 7 bases; unmatched bases: 12. The CDR3 runs 15 residues. CDR3 region: CASSPHVDRDNEAFF. In DNA, the CDR3 is TGTGCCAGCAGTCCCCATGTGGACAGGGATAATGAAGCTTTCTTT.

V and J are TRBV6-5 and TRBJ2-3, with TRBD2 identical over 13 bases. Germline V gene sequence: CDR1 MNHEY, CDR2 SVGAGI. This CDR3 comprises 16 residues. V was pared by 6 bases and J by 3 bases, with 6 bases of the junction left unmatched. The CDR3 spells CASSYGLAGATDTQYF. The CDR3 DNA is TGTGCCAGCAGCTACGGACTAGCGGGAGCTACAGATACGCAGTATTTT.

This rearrangement joins TRBV5-1 to TRBJ1-2, with 11 bases that match TRBD1. The CDR3 spans 14 residues. Germline-derived CDR1 and CDR2 are SGHRS and YFSETQ. V was pared by 4 bases and J by 5 bases, with 4 bases of the junction left unmatched. The chain's CDR3 is CASSPGTGGYGYTF. The DNA of the CDR3 is TGCGCCAGCAGCCCCGGGACAGGGGGGTATGGCTACACCTTC.

The chain employs TRBV5-1 and TRBJ2-7; TRBD1 might be the D (6 bases). CDR1 and CDR2 (germline): SGHRS, YFSETQ. CDR3 length equals 15 residues. Deletions cut 2 bases from V and 1 base from J, with 13 bases between. Written as DNA, the CDR3 is TGCGCCAGCAGCTTACCCAGACAGGATTCCTACGAGCAGTACTTC. The encoded protein is CASSLPRQDSYEQYF.

The chain uses TRBV19 and TRBJ2-3, with D perhaps TRBD2 (6 bases). The germline V gene has CDR1 LNHDA and CDR2 SQIVND (reference sequence). The CDR3 has 14 residues. With 7 bases removed from V and 5 bases from J, the gap between germline ends came to 16 bases. DNA of the CDR3: TGTGCCAGTACATCCGGGAGACTGGGAGATACGCAGTATTTT. Its protein product is CASTSGRLGDTQYF.

J is TRBJ1-2 and V is TRBV9, with D tentatively TRBD1 (5 bases). Germline CDR1 SGDLS, CDR2 YYNGEE. The V gene lost 0 bases and the J gene lost 4 bases, with 13 bases spanning the gap. The CDR3 is 15 amino acids. The CDR3 bases are TGTGCCAGCAGCGTAGCGTCCCCCGGGGGCTATGGCTACACCTTC. It translates to CASSVASPGGYGYTF. The full variable domain, with the rest looked up from reference TRBV9 and TRBJ1-2, is DSGVTQTPKHLITATGQRVTLRCSPRSGDLSVYWYQQSLDQGLQFLIQYYNGEERAKGNILERFSAQQFPDLHSELNLSSLELGDSALYFCASSVASPGGYGYTFGSGTRLTVV.

The genes are TRBV2 and TRBJ2-6; tentatively, D is TRBD1 (5 bases). The CDR3 is 14 amino acids. Germline-derived CDR1 and CDR2 are SNHLY and FYNNEI. V was pared by 6 bases and J by 0 bases, with 6 bases between. Here the CDR3 DNA reads TGTGCCAGCAGAGGGGTCTCTGGGGCCAACGTCCTGACTTTC. This codes for CASRGVSGANVLTF.

The chain combines TRBV12-5 with TRBJ2-5; TRBD2 matches at 7 bases. The V gene's germline CDR1 is LGHNT and CDR2 FRNRAP. Losses at the gene ends were 2 bases for V and 2 bases for J; bases not matched to a gene: 5. CDR3 size: 15 residues. DNA of the CDR3: TGTGCTAGTGGTTTGCCGGGCGGGGGTCAAGAGACCCAGTACTTC. Its translation: CASGLPGGGQETQYF.

The chain couples TRBV4-2 to TRBJ2-1, with 9 positions matching TRBD2. Trimming at V came to 4 bases and at J to 5 bases, leaving 6 bases not matched to a gene. Germline CDR1 is LGHNA and CDR2 is YNFKEQ. CDR3 length: 15 residues. CDR3 in DNA: TGTGCCAGCAGCCGAGTTAGCGGGAGTAACAATGAGCAGTTCTTC. It is translated as CASSRVSGSNNEQFF.

For the CDR3, the DNA is TGTGCCTGGAGTGCAGGGGGCGTTCAGCCCCAGCATTTT. This codes for CAWSAGGVQPQHF. V usage is TRBV30 and J usage is TRBJ1-5, with 8 bases that match TRBD1. V lost 1 base to trimming and J lost 6 bases; unmatched junction nucleotides: 2. The V gene's germline CDR1 is GTSNPN and CDR2 SVGIG (reference sequence). The length of the CDR3 is 13 residues.